This is a list of T cell receptor beta chains from one sample in a study of T cell clonotyping in hematopoietic cell transplantation. TCRdb keeps only in-frame clones here, not all; method: immunoSEQ multiplex PCR. The repertoire holds around 25,000 clones, approximately 94% seen once, with approximately 1.5% in the top ten. The source material was peripheral blood mononuclear cells. The receptor set was obtained from a middle-aged man in good health. Some clones in this sample may be carry-over from other donors' samples. Each CDR3 is given with its conserved first and last residue. The D gene is left open where the match is weak. Some rows have no size entry. The others give once, few or many, or a class for an expanded clone.

J gene	D gene	clone size	V gene	CDR3 DNA	CDR3 protein
TRBJ2-1	TRBD2	-	TRBV28	TGTGCCAGCAGTTTAACTAGCGTCATTGGGAATGAGCAGTTCTTC	CASSLTSVIGNEQFF
TRBJ1-2	-	-	TRBV19	TGTGCCAGTAGCGGTAGATTGGAGGGAGGGTATGGCTACACCTTC	CASSGRLEGGYGYTF
TRBJ1-5	TRBD1	-	TRBV2	TGTGCCAGCCTCCTCGACAGGGGGCGGAATCAGCCCCAGCATTTT	CASLLDRGRNQPQHF
TRBJ2-1	-	-	TRBV7-6	TGTGCCAGCAGCTTAGCGTTTGGGAACAATGAGCAGTTCTTC	CASSLAFGNNEQFF
TRBJ1-3	-	-	TRBV9	TGTGCCAGCACCCGACTGGACTCTGGAAACACCATATATTTT	CASTRLDSGNTIYF
TRBJ1-2	-	-	TRBV6-5	TGTGCCAGCGGAGCAGGCTTCTATGGCTACACCTTC	CASGAGFYGYTF
TRBJ2-7	-	few	TRBV2	TGTGCCAGCAGCTTTGGGCCGGGGGCGGGCGAGCAGTACTTC	CASSFGPGAGEQYF
TRBJ1-2	-	-	TRBV29-1	TGCAGCGCCTCGGCAGCAATCTATGGCTACACCTTC	CSASAAIYGYTF
TRBJ1-2	-	-	TRBV29-1	TGCAGCGTTGAAAGAAGGTCTTCTAGACAGGGCTACACCTTC	CSVERRSSRQGYTF
TRBJ1-2	-	-	TRBV20-1	TGCAGTGAATACACAGGCTATGGCTACACCTTC	CSEYTGYGYTF
TRBJ2-5	-	once	TRBV19	TGTGCCAGTAGAAGATGGGGGGCGGCCCAAGAGACCCAGTACTTC	CASRRWGAAQETQYF